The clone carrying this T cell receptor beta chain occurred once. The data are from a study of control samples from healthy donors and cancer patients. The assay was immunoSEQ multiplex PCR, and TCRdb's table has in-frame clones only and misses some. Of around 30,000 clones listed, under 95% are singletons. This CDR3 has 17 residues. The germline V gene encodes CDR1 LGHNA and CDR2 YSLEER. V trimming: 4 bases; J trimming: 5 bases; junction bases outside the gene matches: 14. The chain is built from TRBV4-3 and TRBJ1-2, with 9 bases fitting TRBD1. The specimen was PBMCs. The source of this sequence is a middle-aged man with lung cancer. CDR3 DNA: TGCGCCAGCAGCCTAGGGACAGGGTACGAGCTTTTGTATGGCTACACCTTC. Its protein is CASSLGTGYELLYGYTF.